Given below is one T cell receptor (beta chain) in context. The source of the sample is a study of blood T cells in healthy people across ages. The use of a sample-barcoded 5' primer and a J-beta primer mix characterized a second PCR of about 7 to 12 cycles. MiXCR, applied by TCRdb to the 5' RACE reads, yields one record per CDR3 protein. The table shows about 900,000 distinct CDR3 sequences, with 60% to 80% occurring only once. V lost 11 bases and J lost 1, with 19 bases in between. The CDR3 contains 15 residues. From germline, CDR1 is MNHEY and CDR2 SVGAGI. The receptor's source is a man aged 25 to 45 in good health. This chain uses TRBV6-5 with TRBJ2-3; D is perhaps TRBD2 (6 bases). The sample was blood. Here the CDR3 DNA reads TGTGCCGGGGGGTACCCCGGCGGTGGCACAGATACGCAGTATTTT. It encodes CAGGYPGGGTDTQYF.